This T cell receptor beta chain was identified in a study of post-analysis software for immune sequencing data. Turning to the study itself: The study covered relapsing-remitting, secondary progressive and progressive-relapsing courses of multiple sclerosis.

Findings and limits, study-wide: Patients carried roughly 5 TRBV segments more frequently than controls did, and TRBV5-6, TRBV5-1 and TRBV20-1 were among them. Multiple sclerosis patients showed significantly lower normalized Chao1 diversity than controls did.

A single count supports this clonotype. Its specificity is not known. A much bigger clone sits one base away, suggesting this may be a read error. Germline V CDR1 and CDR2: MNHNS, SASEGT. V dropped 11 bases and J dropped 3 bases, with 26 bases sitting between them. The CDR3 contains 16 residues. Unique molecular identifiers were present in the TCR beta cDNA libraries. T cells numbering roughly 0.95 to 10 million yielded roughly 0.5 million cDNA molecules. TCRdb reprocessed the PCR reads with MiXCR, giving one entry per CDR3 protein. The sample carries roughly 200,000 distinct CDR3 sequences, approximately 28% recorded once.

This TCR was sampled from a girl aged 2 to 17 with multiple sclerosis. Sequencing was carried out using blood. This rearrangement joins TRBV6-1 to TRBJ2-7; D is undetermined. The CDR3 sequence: CAGSTYPDGPRYEQYF. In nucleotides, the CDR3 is TGTGCCGGCTCTACTTATCCGGACGGTCCGCGCTACGAGCAGTACTTC.